A single sample is the source of the 11 T cell receptor beta chains below, sequenced in a study of identical twins. TCRdb redid the calling of the 5' RACE reads with MiXCR, one entry per CDR3 protein. Found here are some 790,000 distinct CDR3 sequences, over 15% of them singletons; the top ten hold around 13%. The same sample was also studied in work on T cells expressing NK-cell markers.

What was sequenced was PBMCs. The source is a woman aged 18-35 years in good health.

This clonotype was detected a few times. The gene calls are TRBV5-6 and TRBJ2-7; tentative D call: TRBD2 (6 bases). Germline values: CDR1 SGHDT, CDR2 YYEEEE. This CDR3 spans 13 amino acids. V was trimmed by 1 base and J by 7 bases, leaving 12 bases between them. The CDR3 sequence is CASSLNWREEQYF. Written as DNA, the CDR3 is TGTGCCAGCAGCTTGAATTGGCGGGAAGAGCAGTACTTC.

This clonotype was observed a handful of times. The chain links TRBV5-5 to TRBJ2-5; D is unclear. Germline values: CDR1 SGHKS, CDR2 YYEKEE (reference sequence). The CDR3 runs 13 residues. The V end lost 4 bases, the J end lost 6 bases, and 13 bases lay between the germline ends. DNA of the CDR3: TGTGCCAGCAGCCCGCCGACTGATCAGACCCAGTACTTC. Amino acid sequence: CASSPPTDQTQYF.

In its sample, this clonotype was seen many times. The chain has TRBV3-1 and TRBJ1-1; D possibly corresponds to TRBD1 (5 bases). Germline CDR1 reads LGHDT; CDR2 reads YNNKEL (reference sequence). This CDR3 has 11 residues. V was trimmed by 11 bases and J by 1 base, leaving 8 bases between them. CDR3 sequence: CAAGQNTEAFF. CDR3 bases: TGTGCCGCCGGACAGAACACTGAAGCTTTCTTT.

This clonotype has just a few counts. V gene TRBV9 combines with J gene TRBJ2-3; 11 bases map to TRBD2. Germline trimming cut 0 bases from V and 5 bases from J; bases unmatched to any gene: 2. The CDR3 has 15 residues. Germline V gene data show CDR1 as SGDLS and CDR2 as YYNGEE. Written as DNA, the CDR3 is TGTGCCAGCAGCGTAGAGACTAGCGGGGTAGATACGCAGTATTTT. This sequence encodes CASSVETSGVDTQYF.

The chain uses TRBV6-4 and TRBJ2-2; D perhaps matches TRBD1 (5 bases). The germline V gene encodes CDR1 MRHNA and CDR2 SNTAGT. Trimming stripped 3 bases from V and 7 bases from J, with 12 bases between. The CDR3 loop spans 14 amino acids. The CDR3 DNA reads as TGTGCCAGCAGTGAGATCGCAGGGTTCGGGGAGCTGTTTTTT. Protein product: CASSEIAGFGELFF.

There are a few counts of this clonotype. The V gene is TRBV4-3, the J gene TRBJ1-1; 8 bases are shared with TRBD1. V was clipped by 8 bases and J by 10 bases; unmatched bases: 12. The CDR3 loop spans 13 amino acids. CDR1 LGHNA and CDR2 YSLEER come from the germline V gene. CDR3 nucleotide sequence: TGCGCCAGCGGGGACAGGCGTTCGCGGGTAGCTTTCTTT. Protein: CASGDRRSRVAFF.

This clonotype has a handful of counts. The rearrangement joins TRBV6-5 to TRBJ1-3; no clear D gene. There are 14 residues in the CDR3. V lost 4 bases and J 6 bases, leaving 13 bases between the germline ends. Germline CDR1 MNHEY, CDR2 SVGAGI. In DNA form, the CDR3 reads TGTGCCAGCAGTTGGGGTACAGTCGAAAACACCATATATTTT. Its protein is CASSWGTVENTIYF.

There are a few counts of this clonotype. The J gene is TRBJ2-5, the V gene TRBV6-5, with 9 nucleotides matching TRBD2. The ends lost 4 bases at V and 4 bases at J; junction bases unmatched: 7. Germline V gene sequence: CDR1 MNHEY, CDR2 SVGAGI. The CDR3 length is 15 residues. The CDR3 region has the DNA TGTGCCAGCAGTTCCATAGCGGGAGTCTTAGAGACCCAGTACTTC. Protein sequence: CASSSIAGVLETQYF.

V is TRBV5-5 and J is TRBJ2-2; D is undetermined. This CDR3 comprises 14 residues. Per germline, CDR1 SGHKS and CDR2 YYEKEE (reference sequence). Trimming took 0 bases from V and 4 from J, leaving 7 bases between them. The CDR3 sequence is CASSLAATTGELFF. CDR3 DNA sequence: TGTGCCAGCAGCTTGGCCGCAACCACCGGGGAGCTGTTTTTT.

This clonotype was detected ten times or more. V is TRBV7-2 and J is TRBJ2-2; no firm D call. This CDR3 spans 13 amino acids. V was trimmed by 1 base and J by 6 bases, leaving 6 bases between them. Germline values: CDR1 SGHTA, CDR2 FQGNSA. This chain's CDR3 is CASSLDGAGELFF. CDR3 nucleotide sequence: TGTGCCAGCAGCTTAGATGGGGCCGGGGAGCTGTTTTTT. The full variable domain, its missing parts supplied by reference TRBV7-2 and TRBJ2-2, is GAGVSQSPSNKVTEKGKDVELRCDPISGHTALYWYRQSLGQGLEFLIYFQGNSAPDKSGLPSDRFSAERTGGSVSTLTIQRTQQEDSAVYLCASSLDGAGELFFGEGSRLTVL.

This clonotype was counted a few times. V and J are TRBV12-5 and TRBJ2-4; 7 nucleotides align to TRBD1. V lost 1 base, J lost 0 bases, and 6 bases stayed unmatched. This CDR3 comprises 17 residues. The germline V gene has CDR1 LGHNT and CDR2 FRNRAP. The CDR3 loop is CASGLGPWDRAKNIQYF. The CDR3 DNA sequence: TGTGCTAGTGGTTTGGGTCCGTGGGACAGAGCCAAAAACATTCAGTACTTC. Filled out from reference TRBV12-5 and TRBJ2-4, the complete variable domain reads DARVTQTPRHKVTEMGQEVTMRCQPILGHNTVFWYRQTMMQGLELLAYFRNRAPLDDSGMPKDRFSAEMPDATLATLKIQPSEPRDSAVYFCASGLGPWDRAKNIQYFGAGTRLSVL.